This entry features one TCR beta chain sequence. Antigen unknown. V lost 6 bases to trimming and J lost 5 bases, with 17 bases between them. This CDR3 region has 15 residues. Germline CDR1 is SGHAT and CDR2 is FQNNGV. A J-beta primer mix and a sample-barcoded 5' primer were used in a second PCR of roughly 7 to 12 cycles. MiXCR, run by TCRdb on the 5' RACE reads, gives a single entry per CDR3 protein. The sample yields more than 800,000 distinct CDR3 sequences, 35% to 55% seen once. The sample comes from a study of blood T cells in healthy people across ages. Study-level background: About one barcoded beta molecule per two T cells was the capture yield of template switching. The study's findings and limits: A strong correlation was seen between TCR beta diversity and naive T cell percentage.

Material for sequencing was blood. The chain recombines TRBV11-2 with TRBJ2-1; D is unclear. This sequence was found in a woman aged 60-70 years in good health. The CDR3 loop reads CASSSQSGSHNEQFF. In DNA form, the CDR3 reads TGTGCCAGCAGTTCTCAGTCCGGGTCTCACAATGAGCAGTTCTTC.